The present T cell receptor (beta chain) was sequenced within a study of T cell changes during pregnancy in multiple sclerosis. The method was immunoSEQ multiplex PCR; TCRdb's version includes in-frame clones alone and lacks a portion of them. The sample carries 30,000 to 40,000 clones, around 90% recorded once. The receptor's source is a female donor in good health, enrolled as a control in a pregnancy study. Specimen: peripheral blood, collected in the third trimester of pregnancy.

The CDR3: CAWSVAGDSNQPQHF. The DNA of the CDR3 is TGTGCCTGGAGTGTAGCGGGGGATAGCAATCAGCCCCAGCATTTT. The chain combines TRBV30 with TRBJ1-5; tentative D call: TRBD1 (5 bases). Trimming took off 0 bases at V and 0 bases at J, with 9 bases between the two ends. Germline V CDR1 and CDR2: GTSNPN, SVGIG (reference sequence). This CDR3 is built from 15 residues.